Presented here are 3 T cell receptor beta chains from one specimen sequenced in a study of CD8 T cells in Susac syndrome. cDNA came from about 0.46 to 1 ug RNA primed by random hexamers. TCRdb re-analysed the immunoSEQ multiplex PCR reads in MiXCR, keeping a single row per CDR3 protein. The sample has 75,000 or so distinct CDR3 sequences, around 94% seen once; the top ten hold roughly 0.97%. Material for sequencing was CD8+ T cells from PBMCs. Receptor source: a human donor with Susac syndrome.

CDR3 in amino acids: CASSYGTTYEQYF. The CDR3 DNA reads TGTGCCAGCAGTTACGGGACAACCTACGAGCAGTACTTC. This rearrangement joins TRBV6-5 to TRBJ2-7; possible D gene TRBD1, 6 bases. CDR1 and CDR2 from the germline V gene are MNHEY and SVGAGI. V gave up 2 bases and J gave up 2 bases, with 7 bases separating them. The length of the CDR3 is 13 residues.

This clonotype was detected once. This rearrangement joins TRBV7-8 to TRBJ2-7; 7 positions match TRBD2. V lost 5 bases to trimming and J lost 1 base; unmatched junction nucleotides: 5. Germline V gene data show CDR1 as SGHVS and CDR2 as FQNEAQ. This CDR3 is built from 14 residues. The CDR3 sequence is CASSPGTMSYEQYF. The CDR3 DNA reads TGTGCCAGCAGCCCCGGGACTATGTCCTACGAGCAGTACTTC.

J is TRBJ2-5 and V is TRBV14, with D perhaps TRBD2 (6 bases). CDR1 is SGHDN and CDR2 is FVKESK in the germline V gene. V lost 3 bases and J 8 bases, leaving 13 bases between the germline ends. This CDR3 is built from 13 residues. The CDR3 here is CASSQERAGTQYF. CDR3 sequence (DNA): TGTGCCAGCAGCCAGGAGCGAGCGGGCACCCAGTACTTC.